This paragraph reports one T cell receptor beta chain. What it binds is not known. These data originate in a study of T cell repertoires in cytomegalovirus infection. Across the study: Public signatures in TCR beta pointed to CMV infection and matching HLA type. General observations from the study: The cumulative frequency of public TCR beta families identified carriers of CMV plus the relevant HLA. It was HLA-C-restricted CMV-specific TCR beta clonotypes that dominated the response ex vivo.

The CDR3 runs to 13 residues. The trim removed 5 bases at V and 6 bases at J, leaving 9 bases unmatched. CDR1 is DFQATT and CDR2 is SNEGSKA in the germline V gene (reference sequence). TCRdb re-called the reads through MiXCR, storing one row per CDR3 protein. This table holds about 260,000 distinct CDR3 sequences, around 15% found once. The clonotype was recovered from a human donor in good health (CMV status not recorded). Some clones in this sample may be carry-over from other donors' samples. The sample taken for sequencing was PBMCs. The chain has TRBV20-1 and TRBJ1-2, with 7 bases aligning to TRBD1. CDR3 loop: CSASKGAIDGYTF. The CDR3, as DNA: TGCAGTGCTTCGAAGGGGGCAATCGATGGCTACACCTTC.